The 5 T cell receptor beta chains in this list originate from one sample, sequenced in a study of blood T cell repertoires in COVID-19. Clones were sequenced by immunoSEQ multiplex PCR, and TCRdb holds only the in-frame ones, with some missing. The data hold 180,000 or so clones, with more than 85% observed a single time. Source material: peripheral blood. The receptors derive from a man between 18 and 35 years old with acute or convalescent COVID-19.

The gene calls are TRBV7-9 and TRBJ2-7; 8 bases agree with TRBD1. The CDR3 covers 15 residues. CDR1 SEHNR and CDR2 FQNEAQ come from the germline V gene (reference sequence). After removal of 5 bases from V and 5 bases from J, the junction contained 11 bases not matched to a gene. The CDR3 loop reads CASSPGQGLDHEQYV. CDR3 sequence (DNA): TGTGCCAGCAGCCCTGGACAGGGCCTCGACCACGAGCAGTACGTC.

In DNA, the CDR3 is TGTGCCAGCCAGCCCGGGGGGGCGCCGGAAAACATTCAGTACTTC. Translated: CASQPGGAPENIQYF. The chain recombines TRBV13 with TRBJ2-4, with 8 positions matching TRBD2. V shed 8 bases and J 5 bases; nucleotides not matched to a gene: 11. The CDR3 has 15 amino acids. The germline V gene has CDR1 PRHDT and CDR2 FYEKMQ (reference sequence).

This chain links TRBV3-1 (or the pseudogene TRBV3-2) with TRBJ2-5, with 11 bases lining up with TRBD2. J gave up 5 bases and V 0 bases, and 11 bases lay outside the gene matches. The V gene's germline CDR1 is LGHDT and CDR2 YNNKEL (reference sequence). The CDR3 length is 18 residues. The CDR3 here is CASSQDPVTSGVGETQYF. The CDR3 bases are TGTGCCAGCAGCCAAGATCCTGTGACTAGCGGGGTAGGGGAGACCCAGTACTTC.

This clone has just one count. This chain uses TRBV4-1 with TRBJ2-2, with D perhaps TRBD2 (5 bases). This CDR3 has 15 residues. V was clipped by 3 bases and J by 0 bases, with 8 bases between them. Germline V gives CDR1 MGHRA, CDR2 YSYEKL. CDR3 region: CASSHPGTNTGELFF. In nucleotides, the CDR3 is TGCGCCAGCAGCCATCCGGGAACGAACACCGGGGAGCTGTTTTTT.

The CDR3 coding sequence is TGTGCCAGCAGCCAATTTCTAGCGGGGGATGTATACAATGAGCAGTTCTTC. Translating it yields CASSQFLAGDVYNEQFF. V usage is TRBV3-1 (or the pseudogene TRBV3-2) and J usage is TRBJ2-1; TRBD2 agrees at 10 bases. The J segment lost 4 bases and the V segment lost 2 bases, leaving 8 bases of the junction unmatched. Per germline, CDR1 LGHDT and CDR2 YNNKEL (reference sequence). CDR3 length: 17 residues.